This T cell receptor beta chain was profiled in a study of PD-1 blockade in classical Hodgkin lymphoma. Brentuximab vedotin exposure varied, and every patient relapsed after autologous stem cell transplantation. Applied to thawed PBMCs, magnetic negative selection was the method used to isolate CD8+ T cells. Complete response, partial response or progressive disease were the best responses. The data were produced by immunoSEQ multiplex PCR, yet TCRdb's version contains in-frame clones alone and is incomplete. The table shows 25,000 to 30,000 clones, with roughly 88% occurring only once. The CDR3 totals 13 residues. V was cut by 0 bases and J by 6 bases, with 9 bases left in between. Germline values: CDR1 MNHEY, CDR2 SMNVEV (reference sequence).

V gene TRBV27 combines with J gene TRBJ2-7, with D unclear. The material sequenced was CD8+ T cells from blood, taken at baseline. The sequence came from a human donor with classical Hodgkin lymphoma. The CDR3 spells CASSLSVGSEQYF. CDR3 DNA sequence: TGTGCCAGCAGTTTATCGGTCGGATCCGAGCAGTACTTC.